Listed below are T cell receptor beta chains from one sample, sequenced in a study of shared clonotypes between healthy human individuals. Data came from immunoSEQ multiplex PCR; TCRdb stores just in-frame clones and leaves some out. This table holds about 600,000 clones, roughly 97% found once. Source material: naive CD4+ T cells sorted from blood. Receptors were obtained from a woman in her 30s in good health. CDR3s leave out the opening cysteine and the closing phenylalanine or tryptophan.

j_gene,v_gene,CDR3aa
TRBJ2-1,TRBV27,ASSFQSAYNEQF
TRBJ1-6,TRBV28,ASSSPSGWESPLH
TRBJ1-1,TRBV28,ASSFSDRGNTEAF
TRBJ1-1,TRBV7-8,ASRLADGTGLNTEAF
TRBJ1-2,TRBV25-1,ASSESGTGYGYT
TRBJ1-3,TRBV5-1,ASSLALSSRRRNTIY
TRBJ2-5,TRBV5-8,ASSPILGLVGEGQETQY
TRBJ2-4,TRBV4-1,ASSQGRQAGSAKNIQY
-,TRBV5-1,ASSELAGHSYEQY
TRBJ1-2,TRBV10-2,ASDPGVNYGYT
TRBJ2-7,TRBV19,ASSRVAGGPIEQY
TRBJ1-5,TRBV6-1,ASSEGWGPVSNQPQH
TRBJ1-2,TRBV29-1,SVEHRGNYGYT
TRBJ2-5,TRBV27,ASSPHLQETQY
TRBJ1-2,TRBV2,ASRDRANYGYT
TRBJ1-3,TRBV9,ASSVESGTGNTIY